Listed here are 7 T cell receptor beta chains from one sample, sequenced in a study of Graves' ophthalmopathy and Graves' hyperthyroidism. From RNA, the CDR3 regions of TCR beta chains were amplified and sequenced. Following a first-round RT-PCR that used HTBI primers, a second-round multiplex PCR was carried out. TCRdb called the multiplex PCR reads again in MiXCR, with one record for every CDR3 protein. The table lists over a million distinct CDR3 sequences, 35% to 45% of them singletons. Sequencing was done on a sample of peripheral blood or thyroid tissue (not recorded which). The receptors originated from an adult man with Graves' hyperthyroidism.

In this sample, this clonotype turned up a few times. CDR3 bases: TGTGCCAGCAGTGAAGCGCCACGGGGGAGGGAGACCCAGTACTTC. It yields the protein CASSEAPRGRETQYF. The chain couples TRBV2 to TRBJ2-5, with a possible D match to TRBD2 (6 bases). CDR3 length: 15 amino acids. V lost 0 bases and J 5 bases, leaving 13 bases between the germline ends. The germline V gene encodes CDR1 SNHLY and CDR2 FYNNEI.

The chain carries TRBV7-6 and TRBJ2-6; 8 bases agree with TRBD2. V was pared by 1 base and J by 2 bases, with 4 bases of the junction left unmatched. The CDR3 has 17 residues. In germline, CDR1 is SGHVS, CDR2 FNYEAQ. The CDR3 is CASSLDRRGAGANVLTF. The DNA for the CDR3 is TGTGCCAGCAGCTTAGATCGGCGGGGGGCTGGGGCCAACGTCCTGACTTTC. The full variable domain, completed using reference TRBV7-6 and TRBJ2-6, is GAGVSQSPRYKVTKRGQDVALRCDPISGHVSLYWYRQALGQGPEFLTYFNYEAQQDKSGLPNDRFSAERPEGSISTLTIQRTEQRDSAMYRCASSLDRRGAGANVLTFGAGSRLTVL.

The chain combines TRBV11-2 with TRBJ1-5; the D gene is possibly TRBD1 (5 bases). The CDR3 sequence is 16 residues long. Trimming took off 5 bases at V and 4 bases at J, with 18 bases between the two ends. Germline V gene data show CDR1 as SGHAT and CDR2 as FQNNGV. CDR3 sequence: CASSPRDFIANQPQHF. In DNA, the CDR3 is TGTGCCAGCAGCCCGCGGGACTTTATAGCAAATCAGCCCCAGCATTTT.

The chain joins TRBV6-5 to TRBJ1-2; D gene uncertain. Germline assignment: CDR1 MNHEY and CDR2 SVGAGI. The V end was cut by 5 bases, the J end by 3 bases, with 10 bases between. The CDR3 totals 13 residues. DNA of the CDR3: TGTGCCAGCAGTGAATTCCCGGACTATGGCTACACCTTC. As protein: CASSEFPDYGYTF.

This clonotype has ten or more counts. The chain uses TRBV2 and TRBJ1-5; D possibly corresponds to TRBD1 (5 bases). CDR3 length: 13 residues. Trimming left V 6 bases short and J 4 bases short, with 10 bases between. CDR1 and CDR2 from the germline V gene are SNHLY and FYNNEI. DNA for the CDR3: TGTGCCAGCAGCCAGGGCCCAAATCAGCCCCAGCATTTT. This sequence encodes CASSQGPNQPQHF.

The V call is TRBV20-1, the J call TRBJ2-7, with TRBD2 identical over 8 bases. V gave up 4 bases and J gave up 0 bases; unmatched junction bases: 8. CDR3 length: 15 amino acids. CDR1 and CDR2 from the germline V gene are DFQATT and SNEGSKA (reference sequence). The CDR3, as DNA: TGCAGTGCTAACCGGGGGGGGCCGAGCTCCTACGAGCAGTACTTC. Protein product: CSANRGGPSSYEQYF.

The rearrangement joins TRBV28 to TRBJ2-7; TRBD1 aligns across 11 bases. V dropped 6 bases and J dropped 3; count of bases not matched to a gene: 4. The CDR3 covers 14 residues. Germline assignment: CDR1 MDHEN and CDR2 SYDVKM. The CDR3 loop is CASRWGQGGYEQYF. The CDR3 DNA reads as TGTGCCAGCAGGTGGGGACAGGGGGGCTACGAGCAGTACTTC.